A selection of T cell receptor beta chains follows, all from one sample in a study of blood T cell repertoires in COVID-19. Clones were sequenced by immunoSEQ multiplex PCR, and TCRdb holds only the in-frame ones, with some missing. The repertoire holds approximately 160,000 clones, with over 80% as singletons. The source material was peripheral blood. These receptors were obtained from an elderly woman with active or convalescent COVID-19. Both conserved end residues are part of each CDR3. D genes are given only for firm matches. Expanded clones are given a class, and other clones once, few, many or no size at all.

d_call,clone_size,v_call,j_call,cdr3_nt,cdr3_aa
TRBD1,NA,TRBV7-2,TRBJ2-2,TGTGCCAGCAGCCCGGGGACAGTAAACACCGGGGAGCTGTTTTTT,CASSPGTVNTGELFF
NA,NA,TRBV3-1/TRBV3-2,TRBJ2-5,TGTGCCAGCAGCCAAGCCGGGGAAGAAGAGACCCAGTACTTC,CASSQAGEEETQYF
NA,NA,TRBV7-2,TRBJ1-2,TGTGCCAGCGGACCAACAGGGAGTATGTATGGCTACACCTTC,CASGPTGSMYGYTF
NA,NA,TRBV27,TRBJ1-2,TGTGCCAGCAGTTCCCTCGTGGGGCTAAGAGGCTACACCTTC,CASSSLVGLRGYTF
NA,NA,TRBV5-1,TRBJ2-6,TGCGCCAGCAGCTTAGGGGGTTCCGGGGCCAACGTCCTGACTTTC,CASSLGGSGANVLTF
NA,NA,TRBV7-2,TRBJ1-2,TGTGCCAGCAGCGAGGACGCAGGGGCCCGGTATGGCTACACCTTC,CASSEDAGARYGYTF
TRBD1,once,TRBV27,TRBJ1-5,TGTGCCAGCAGTCCTGGACAGGGGATAAATCAGCCCCAGCATTTT,CASSPGQGINQPQHF
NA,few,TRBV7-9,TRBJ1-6,TGTGCCAGCAGCTCGGAGGGGTCACCCCTCCACTTT,CASSSEGSPLHF
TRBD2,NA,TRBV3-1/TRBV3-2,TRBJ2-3,TGTGCCAGCAGCCTACAAGCCCCAGGACTAGCGGGGGGCGGTCTAAAAGCTACGCAGTATTTT,CASSLQAPGLAGGGLKATQYF
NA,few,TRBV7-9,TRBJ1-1,TGTGCCAGCAGCCCAGGGTGGGATCCTGAAGCTTTCTTT,CASSPGWDPEAFF
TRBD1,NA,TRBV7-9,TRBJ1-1,TGTGCCAGCCGGAAGGGGGCAGGCACTGAAGCTTTCTTT,CASRKGAGTEAFF
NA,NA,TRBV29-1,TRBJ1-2,TGCAGCGTTGAAAAGGCTACGAGGGATGGCTACACCTTC,CSVEKATRDGYTF
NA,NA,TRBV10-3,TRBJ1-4,TGTGCCATCAGTGAGTCTCGGGGACAAAATGAAAAACTGTTTTTT,CAISESRGQNEKLFF
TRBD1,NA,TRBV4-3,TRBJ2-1,TGCGCCAGCAGCCAAGAGGCTAGACAGGGAGTGTTCGAGCAGTTCTTC,CASSQEARQGVFEQFF
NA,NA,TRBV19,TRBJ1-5,TGTGCCAGTAGTAGTACAGAAGTCAGCAATCAGCCCCAGCATTTT,CASSSTEVSNQPQHF
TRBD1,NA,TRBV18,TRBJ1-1,TGTGCCAGCTCCGGGACAGCGAACACTGAAGCTTTCTTT,CASSGTANTEAFF
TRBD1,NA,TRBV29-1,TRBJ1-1,TGCAGCGTTGAGGGAGGGCAGGGGGCAGGTTCGGCTTTCTTT,CSVEGGQGAGSAFF
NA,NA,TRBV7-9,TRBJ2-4,TGTGCCGGTACGGGGGACTTAGCCAAAAACATTCAGTACTTC,CAGTGDLAKNIQYF
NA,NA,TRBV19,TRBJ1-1,TGTGCCAGTACCATAGGGAGCTTGAACACTGAAGCTTTCTTT,CASTIGSLNTEAFF
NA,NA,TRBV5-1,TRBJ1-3,TGCGCCAGCAGACAGTCCTCTGGAAACACCATATATTTT,CASRQSSGNTIYF
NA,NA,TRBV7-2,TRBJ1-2,TGTGCCAGCAGCCTAAAAGGGAGTAGCTATGGCTACACCTTC,CASSLKGSSYGYTF
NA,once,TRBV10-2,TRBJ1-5,TGCGCCAGCCGTGACAGCGGGAATCAGCCCCAGCATTTT,CASRDSGNQPQHF
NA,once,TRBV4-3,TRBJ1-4,TGCGCCAGCAGCCAAGATCCGGGGGCAACTAATGAAAAACTGTTTTTT,CASSQDPGATNEKLFF
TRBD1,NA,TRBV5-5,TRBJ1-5,TGTGCCAGCAGCGGGACAGGAGATCAGCCCCAGCATTTT,CASSGTGDQPQHF
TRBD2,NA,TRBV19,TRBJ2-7,TGTGCCAGTAGTACCCTAGGGACTAGCGGAACCTACGAGCAGTACTTC,CASSTLGTSGTYEQYF
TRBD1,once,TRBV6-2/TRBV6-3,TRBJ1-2,TGTGCCAGCAGTCCGGGACAGGGACGAGGAGGCTACACCTTC,CASSPGQGRGGYTF
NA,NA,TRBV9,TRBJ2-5,TGTGCCAGCAGCCCCCAGGGCGCCCAAGAGACCCAGTACTTC,CASSPQGAQETQYF
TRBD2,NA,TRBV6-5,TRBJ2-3,TGTGCCAGCAGTTCCCGGACTAGTCTGGGTGATACGCAGTATTTT,CASSSRTSLGDTQYF
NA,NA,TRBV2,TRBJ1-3,TGTGCCAGCAGTGCCGTCGGCGGGCAGGTCTCTGGAAACACCATATATTTT,CASSAVGGQVSGNTIYF
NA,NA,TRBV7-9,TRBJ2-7,TGTGCCAGCAACTTGGGGAAGATCGGGATCGCCTACGAGCAGTACTTC,CASNLGKIGIAYEQYF
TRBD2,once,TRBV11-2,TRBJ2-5,TGTGCCAGCAGCTTAGGGCGGGGGTACCAAGAGACCCAGTACTTC,CASSLGRGYQETQYF
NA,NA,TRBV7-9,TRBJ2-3,TGTGCCCTCACAGGGCTCACAGATACGCAGTATTTT,CALTGLTDTQYF
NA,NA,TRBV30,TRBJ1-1,TGTGCCTGGAGTACAGGGTACATGAACACTGAAGCTTTCTTT,CAWSTGYMNTEAFF
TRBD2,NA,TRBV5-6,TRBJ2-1,TGTGCCAGCAGCGCTCCCTGGGGGCAAGCGGGGGGTGATGAGCAGTTCTTC,CASSAPWGQAGGDEQFF
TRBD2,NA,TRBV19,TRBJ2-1,TGTGCCAGTAGTATACGGGGGGATTACAATGAGCAGTTCTTC,CASSIRGDYNEQFF
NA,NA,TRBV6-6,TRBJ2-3,TGTGCCAGCAGGGAGCAGGGGAGGGCAGATACGCAGTATTTT,CASREQGRADTQYF
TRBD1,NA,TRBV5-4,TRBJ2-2,TGTGCCAGCAGCTTGGTGGGACAGGGCCCCACCGGGGAGCTGTTTTTT,CASSLVGQGPTGELFF
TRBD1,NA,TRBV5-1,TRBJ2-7,TGCGCCAGCAGCCTGGGACAGGAGGCCGTCTCCTACGAGCAGTACTTC,CASSLGQEAVSYEQYF
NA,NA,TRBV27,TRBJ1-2,TGTGCCAGCTCGTCGAGACGGACAGATAACTATGGCTACACCTTC,CASSSRRTDNYGYTF
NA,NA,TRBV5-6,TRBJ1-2,TGTGCCAGCAGCTTGGCAAGTGGGGGCCGATATGGCTACACCTTC,CASSLASGGRYGYTF
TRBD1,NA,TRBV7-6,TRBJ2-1,TGTGCCAGCAGCTTAGGACTGGGGGACAGGGGTTCAAGAGGGAAGCAGTTCTTC,CASSLGLGDRGSRGKQFF
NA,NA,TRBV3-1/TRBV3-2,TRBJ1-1,TGTGCCAGCAGCCCCATGCCGGGGACTCCCGGGGGATTT,CASSPMPGTPGGF
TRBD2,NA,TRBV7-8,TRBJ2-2,TGTGCCAGCAGCTTGGCGGGAGTAGCCGGGGAGCTGTTTTTT,CASSLAGVAGELFF
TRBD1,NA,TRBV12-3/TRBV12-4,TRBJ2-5,TGTGCCAGCAGGAACACAGGGGGAGAGACCCAGTACTTC,CASRNTGGETQYF
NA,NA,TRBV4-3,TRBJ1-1,TGCGCCAGCAGCCAAGATAGGACCGGGACAACTTACACTGAAGCTTTCTTT,CASSQDRTGTTYTEAFF
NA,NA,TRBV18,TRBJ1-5,TGTGCCAGCTCGTCATCTAGCAATCAGCCCCAGCATTTT,CASSSSSNQPQHF
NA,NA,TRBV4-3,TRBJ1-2,TGCGCCAGCAGCCAACCCCCAGGGCCCCTTACCTATGGCTACACCTTC,CASSQPPGPLTYGYTF
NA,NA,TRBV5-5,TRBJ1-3,TGTGCCAGCAGCTTAAATCTGGGAGGGGCTGGAAACACCATATATTTT,CASSLNLGGAGNTIYF
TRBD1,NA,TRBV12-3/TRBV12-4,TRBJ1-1,TGTGCCAGCAGCCTCGGACAGGCCTCGGGAGCTTTCTTT,CASSLGQASGAFF
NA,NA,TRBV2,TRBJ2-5,TGTGCCAGCGAAGTAGGGAGGGAGACCCAGTACTTC,CASEVGRETQYF
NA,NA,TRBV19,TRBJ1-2,TGTGCCAGTAGACCCCGGACAGTAGGTGGCTACACCTTC,CASRPRTVGGYTF
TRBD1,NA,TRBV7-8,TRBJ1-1,TGTGCCAGCAGATCCATTCAGGGGGTGAACACTGAAGCTTTCTTT,CASRSIQGVNTEAFF
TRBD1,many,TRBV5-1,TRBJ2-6,TGCGCCAGCGGGACAGCGTCTGGGGCCAACGTCCTGACTTTC,CASGTASGANVLTF
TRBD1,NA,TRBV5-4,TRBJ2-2,TGTGCCAGCAGCTCACAGGGGGACACCGGGGAGCTGTTTTTT,CASSSQGDTGELFF